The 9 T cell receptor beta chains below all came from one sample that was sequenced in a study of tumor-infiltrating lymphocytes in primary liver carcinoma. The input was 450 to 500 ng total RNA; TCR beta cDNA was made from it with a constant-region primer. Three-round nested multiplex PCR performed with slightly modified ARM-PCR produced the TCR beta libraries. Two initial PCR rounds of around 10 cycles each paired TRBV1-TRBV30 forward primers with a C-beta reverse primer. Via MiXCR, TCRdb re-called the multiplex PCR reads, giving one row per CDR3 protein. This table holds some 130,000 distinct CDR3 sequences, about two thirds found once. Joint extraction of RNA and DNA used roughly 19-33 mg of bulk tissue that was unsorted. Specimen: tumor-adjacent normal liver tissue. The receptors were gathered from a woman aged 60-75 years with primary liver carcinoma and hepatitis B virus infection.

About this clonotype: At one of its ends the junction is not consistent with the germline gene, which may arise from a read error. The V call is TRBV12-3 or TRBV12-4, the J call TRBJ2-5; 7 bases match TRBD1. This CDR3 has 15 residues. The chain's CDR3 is CASRPVTGLKETQYF. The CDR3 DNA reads TGTGCAAGCAGGCCCGTGACAGGGCTGAAGGAGACCCAATACTTC.

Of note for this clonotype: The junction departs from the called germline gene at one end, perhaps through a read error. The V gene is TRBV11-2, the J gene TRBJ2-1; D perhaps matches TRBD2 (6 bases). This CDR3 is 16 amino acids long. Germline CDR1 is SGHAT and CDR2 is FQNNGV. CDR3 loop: CASSRLDPEVANEQFF. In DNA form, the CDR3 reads TGCGCCAGCAGCCGACTAGACCCAGAGGTTGCCAATGAGCAGTTCTTC.

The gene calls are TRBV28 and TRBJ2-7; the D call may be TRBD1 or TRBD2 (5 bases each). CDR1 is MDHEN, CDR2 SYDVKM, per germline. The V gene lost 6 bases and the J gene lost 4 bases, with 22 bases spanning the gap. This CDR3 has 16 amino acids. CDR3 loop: CASRLTGTAAFYEQYF. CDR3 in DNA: TGTGCCAGCAGACTAACCGGGACGGCTGCTTTTTACGAGCAGTACTTC.

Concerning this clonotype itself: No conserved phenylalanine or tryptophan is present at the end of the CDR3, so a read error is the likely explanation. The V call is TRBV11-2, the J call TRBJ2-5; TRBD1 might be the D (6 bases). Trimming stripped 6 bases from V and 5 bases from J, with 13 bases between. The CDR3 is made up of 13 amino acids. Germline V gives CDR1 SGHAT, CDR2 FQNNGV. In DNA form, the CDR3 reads TGTGCCAGCAGTTCCACAGGGTTGGAGACCCAGTACCTC. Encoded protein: CASSSTGLETQYL.

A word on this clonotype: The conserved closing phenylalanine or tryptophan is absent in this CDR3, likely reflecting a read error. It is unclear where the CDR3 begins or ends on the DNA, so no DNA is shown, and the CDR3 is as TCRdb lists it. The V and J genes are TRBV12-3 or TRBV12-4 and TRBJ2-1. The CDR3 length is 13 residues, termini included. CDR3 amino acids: CASSYREDNERFL.

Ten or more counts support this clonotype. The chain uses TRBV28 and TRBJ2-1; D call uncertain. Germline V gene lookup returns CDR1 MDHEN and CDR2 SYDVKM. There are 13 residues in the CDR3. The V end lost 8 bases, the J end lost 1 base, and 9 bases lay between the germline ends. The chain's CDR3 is CASGTGSYNEQFF. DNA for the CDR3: TGTGCCAGCGGAACCGGGTCCTACAATGAGCAGTTCTTC.

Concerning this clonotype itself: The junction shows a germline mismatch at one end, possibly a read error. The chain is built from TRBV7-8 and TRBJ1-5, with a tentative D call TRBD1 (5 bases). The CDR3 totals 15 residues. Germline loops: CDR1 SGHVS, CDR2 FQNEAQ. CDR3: CVSGLAGGDAQPQHF. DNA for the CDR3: TGTGTCAGCGGCTTAGCGGGCGGGGACGCCCAGCCCCAGCATTTT.

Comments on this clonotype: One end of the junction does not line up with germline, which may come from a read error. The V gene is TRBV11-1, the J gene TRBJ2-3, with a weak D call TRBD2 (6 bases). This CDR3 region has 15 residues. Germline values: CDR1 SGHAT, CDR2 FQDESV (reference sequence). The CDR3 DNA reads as TGTGCCAGCGGCTTCCCAGGAGGGCGAGCAGATACGCAGTATTTT. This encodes CASGFPGGRADTQYF. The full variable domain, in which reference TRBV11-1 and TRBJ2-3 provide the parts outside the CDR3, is EAEVAQSPRYKITEKSQAVAFWCDPISGHATLYWYRQILGQGPELLVQFQDESVVDDSQLPKDRFSAERLKGVDSTLKIQPAELGDSAMYLCASGFPGGRADTQYFGPGTRLTVL.

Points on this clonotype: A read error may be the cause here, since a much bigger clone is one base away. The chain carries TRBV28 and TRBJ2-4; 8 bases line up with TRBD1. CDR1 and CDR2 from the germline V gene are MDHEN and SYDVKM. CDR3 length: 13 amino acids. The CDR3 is CAIRKGGTRGPDF. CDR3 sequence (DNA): TGTGCCATCAGAAAAGGGGGGACCAGGGGGCCGGACTTC.